This T cell receptor (beta chain) was recorded in a study of T cells after posttransplantation cyclophosphamide. Findings of the study overall: Later post-transplant blood repertoires were often dominated by donor CD8+ memory clones.

V was shortened by 0 bases and J by 7 bases, with 13 bases between the two germline ends. Per germline, CDR1 SGHRS and CDR2 YFSETQ. This CDR3 region has 15 residues. The naive gate required viable CD3+CD4+ or CD3+CD8+ cells with CCR7+CD45RA+CD45RO-CD95-CD27+CD28+ phenotype. Notes on this clone: Antigen: not known.

The table came from immunoSEQ multiplex PCR; TCRdb's copy has only in-frame clones and leaves some out. This repertoire shows more than 15,000 clones, approximately 94% found once; its top ten account for around 0.3%. The sequence was collected from a woman in her fifties or sixties in good health and a related stem cell transplant donor. Sequencing was carried out using naive CD4+ T cells sorted from blood. The rearrangement joins TRBV5-1 to TRBJ1-4; possible D gene TRBD1, 5 bases. In DNA, the CDR3 is TGCGCCAGCAGCTTGGGGGGCGGATACTCTGAAAAACTGTTTTTT. This encodes CASSLGGGYSEKLFF.